This is a list of T cell receptor beta chains from one sample in a study of CD8 T cells in ankylosing spondylitis. One entry per CDR3 protein, called by TCRdb with MiXCR from the 5' RACE reads. The sample lists about 160,000 distinct CDR3 sequences, approximately 20% occurring once. What was sequenced was blood, either unsorted or a sorted T cell fraction (not recorded which). These receptor sequences come from a male donor with ankylosing spondylitis or in good health (not recorded which). The CDR3 runs from the conserved cysteine through the conserved F or W. The D gene is left open where the match is weak. Clone size is not always given. Where it is, it says once, few, many or a class for expanded clones.

TRBJ2-1 TRBD2 NA TRBV5-1 TGCGCCAGCAGAGGGACTAGCGGGAATGAGCAGTTCTTC CASRGTSGNEQFF
TRBJ1-5 NA many TRBV6-1 TGTGCCAGCAGTCCCTTACAGGGAAGCAATCAGCCCCAGCATTTT CASSPLQGSNQPQHF
TRBJ2-3 TRBD2 many TRBV24-1 TGTGCCACCGCTCAACTAGCGGGAAGCACAGATACGCAGTATTTT CATAQLAGSTDTQYF
TRBJ2-2 NA NA TRBV11-2 TGTGCCAGCACTCTACCCGGGGGCGTAACCGGGGAGCTGTTTTTT CASTLPGGVTGELFF
TRBJ2-3 TRBD2 NA TRBV27 TGTGCCAGCAGCCCACGGCGGGAGTATAGAACAGATACGCAGTATTTT CASSPRREYRTDTQYF
TRBJ2-5 NA few TRBV2 TGTGCCAGCAGGGGGGATTCGGCACTCCAAGAGACCCAGTACTTC CASRGDSALQETQYF
TRBJ1-5 TRBD1 many TRBV28 TGTGCTACGCGGGCGACAGGGGTTCAGCCCCAGCATTTT CATRATGVQPQHF
TRBJ1-5 NA few TRBV28 TGTGCCAGCAGTTCCTCTACCCGACAGCTTTATCAGCCCCAGCATTTT CASSSSTRQLYQPQHF
TRBJ2-1 NA NA TRBV7-6 TGTGCCAGCAGCTTAGGGAGGGCGATCTACAATGAGCAGTTCTTC CASSLGRAIYNEQFF
TRBJ2-3 NA few TRBV30 TGTGCCTGGCGGCAGGCTAGCACAGATACGCAGTATTTT CAWRQASTDTQYF
TRBJ2-3 NA NA TRBV19 TGTGCCAGTAGTGGACACAGGGAGGCGCAGTATTTT CASSGHREAQYF
TRBJ1-5 TRBD1 few TRBV12-3/TRBV12-4 TGTGCCAGCAGTTTCGTGACAGGGGGCGGAAATCAGCCCCAGCATTTT CASSFVTGGGNQPQHF
TRBJ2-2 NA few TRBV7-2 TGTGCCAGCAGCTTAGGGGGCAGGAGCACCGGGGAGCTGTTTTTT CASSLGGRSTGELFF
TRBJ2-7 NA few TRBV11-2 TGTGCCAGCAGCCTGGGACTCACGAGCTCCTACGAGCAGTACTTC CASSLGLTSSYEQYF
TRBJ1-1 TRBD1 NA TRBV29-1 TGCAGCGTTGTGGGAGAGGGGGCGGGGAGCACTGAAGCTTTCTTT CSVVGEGAGSTEAFF
TRBJ1-1 TRBD1 many TRBV10-3 TGTGCCATCAGTGGGGACAGGCGGGGAGCTTTCTTT CAISGDRRGAFF
TRBJ2-3 TRBD2 many TRBV11-2 TGTGCCAGCAGACTAGCGGGAGGATTTGGCACAGATACGCAGTATTTT CASRLAGGFGTDTQYF
TRBJ2-1 NA NA TRBV15 TGTGCCAGTAGCCCGGGAGTCTACAATGAGCAGTTCTTC CASSPGVYNEQFF
TRBJ1-4 NA many TRBV5-1 TGCGCCAGCAGCTTGGTGTCCAGAACAGGGGAAAAACTGTTTTTT CASSLVSRTGEKLFF
TRBJ1-1 TRBD1 few TRBV6-5 TGTGCCAGCAGTTACTTCGGACAGGGAGGCACTGAAGCTTTCTTT CASSYFGQGGTEAFF
TRBJ2-3 TRBD1 many TRBV20-1 TGCAGTGCCCGGACAGGGGCGACCACAGATACGCAGTATTTT CSARTGATTDTQYF
TRBJ2-5 TRBD2 few TRBV20-1 TGCAGTGCTAGAAAGACTAGCGGCGCCCAAGAGACCCAGTACTTC CSARKTSGAQETQYF
TRBJ2-3 NA few TRBV4-2 TGTGCCAGCAGCCAAGATATAGGTTCAGATACGCAGTATTTT CASSQDIGSDTQYF
TRBJ1-5 NA NA TRBV18 TGTGCCAGCTCACCATTTCCTGAGGGGTCCGTCAATCAGCCCCAGCATTTT CASSPFPEGSVNQPQHF
TRBJ2-5 NA few TRBV6-4 TGTGCCAGCAGTGACCTACAGGGATACCAAGAGACCCAGTACTTC CASSDLQGYQETQYF
TRBJ2-2 TRBD1 few TRBV7-9 TGTGCCAGCAGCTTAACCGGGACAGCGAACACCGGGGAGCTGTTTTTT CASSLTGTANTGELFF
TRBJ2-7 TRBD2 many TRBV5-1 TGCGCCAGCAGCTCCGACGCCGGGACTAGCGGGTTGCGGTACTTC CASSSDAGTSGLRYF
TRBJ1-1 NA many TRBV6-5 TGTGCCAGCAGTTACACGGGGGCTTTGAGCACTGAAGCTTTCTTT CASSYTGALSTEAFF
TRBJ2-7 NA NA TRBV20-1 TGCAGTGCTAACCCTTTGGGACACTTCTACGAGCAGTACTTC CSANPLGHFYEQYF
TRBJ2-1 NA many TRBV5-1 TGCGCCAGCAGCTTGGCCAACACCCACAATGAGCAGTTCTTC CASSLANTHNEQFF
TRBJ1-5 TRBD1 few TRBV5-5 TGTGCCAGCAGCTTGGGTGCAGGGGGCTTAGGGAATCAGCCCCAGCATTTT CASSLGAGGLGNQPQHF
TRBJ2-1 TRBD1 many TRBV5-1 TGCGCCAGCAGCCCACCTTTGGGACAGTCGATTGTTGAGCAGTTCTTC CASSPPLGQSIVEQFF
TRBJ2-5 NA NA TRBV4-1 TGCGCCAGCAGCCAAAAGCACCCAACCATGGTTAGCACGGAGACCCAGTACTTC CASSQKHPTMVSTETQYF
TRBJ2-3 TRBD2 NA TRBV6-5 TGTGCCAGCAGTTACTCTCCAGCGGGAGTGGACACGCAGTATTTT CASSYSPAGVDTQYF
TRBJ2-1 NA many TRBV20-1 TGCAGTGCTAGAGATCGGGGTGGGGGAGGAGCCTACAATGAGCAGTTCTTC CSARDRGGGGAYNEQFF
TRBJ2-5 NA few TRBV13 TGTGCCAGCAGCAGGACCGTTGAAGAGACCCAGTACTTC CASSRTVEETQYF
TRBJ2-1 NA many TRBV10-3 TGTGCCACCATGGATGTAAACAATGAGCAGTTCTTC CATMDVNNEQFF
TRBJ2-3 TRBD1 many TRBV5-1 TGCGCCAGCAGCTCCTCAGGGGGTGAGGGCGCAGATACGCAGTATTTT CASSSSGGEGADTQYF
TRBJ2-1 TRBD1 many TRBV10-1 TGCGCCAGCAGTGAGTCGATGGACAGGGGTGGTGAGCAGTTCTTC CASSESMDRGGEQFF
TRBJ2-7 TRBD1 many TRBV29-1 TGCAGCGTTGAAGTGTCAGGGGGTGAATACGAGCAGTACTTC CSVEVSGGEYEQYF
TRBJ1-1 NA many TRBV10-3 TGTGCCATCAGTGAGCTAGGGGTAAGAACTGAAGCTTTCTTT CAISELGVRTEAFF
TRBJ2-1 TRBD2 many TRBV5-1 TGCGCCAGCAGCTTGGAAGGTGCGGGAGGTAACAATGAGCAGTTCTTC CASSLEGAGGNNEQFF
TRBJ2-7 NA many TRBV5-1 TGCGCCAGCAGCTTGAGCCGGCTAGCGAACTACGAGCAGTACTTC CASSLSRLANYEQYF
TRBJ1-4 TRBD1 NA TRBV7-2 TGTGCCAGCAGCGTACAGGGGGGGAGTGAAAAACTGTTTTTT CASSVQGGSEKLFF
TRBJ2-7 NA NA TRBV5-1 TGCGCCAGCAGCTTGGAGACAACCTACGAGCAGTACTTC CASSLETTYEQYF
TRBJ1-1 NA NA TRBV27 TGTGCCAGCAGTTTATCTGTGCACACTGAAGCTTTCTTT CASSLSVHTEAFF
TRBJ2-3 TRBD2 NA TRBV20-1 TGCTGTGCTAGAGATCGGCGTAGCGGGAGGGTCACAGATACGCAGTATTTT CCARDRRSGRVTDTQYF
TRBJ2-3 NA many TRBV2 TGTGCCAGCAAGCCTCTAGCGAGCCCCACAGATACGCAGTATTTT CASKPLASPTDTQYF
TRBJ1-4 NA many TRBV6-5 TGTGCCACCTTCGACGGCTTTAATGAAAAACTGTTTTTT CATFDGFNEKLFF
TRBJ2-1 NA NA TRBV7-2 TGTGCCAGCAGCTTAGAGCTCCCTTCTGGGGGGCAGTTCTTC CASSLELPSGGQFF
TRBJ2-1 TRBD2 many TRBV11-2 TGTGCCAGCAGACAATTACGGGAGGGGCGAAAGAATGAGCAGTTCTTC CASRQLREGRKNEQFF
TRBJ1-5 TRBD1 medium-sized TRBV20-1 TGCAGTGCTAGATGGGGGACAGGGGACAATCAGCCCCAGCATTTT CSARWGTGDNQPQHF
TRBJ2-1 TRBD2 few TRBV2 TGTGCCAGCTTTGGCGGTACTAGCGGGAGGTTTAATGAGCAGTTCTTC CASFGGTSGRFNEQFF
TRBJ2-3 NA many TRBV5-1 TGCGCCAGCAGCCCCCAGGGGCTAGCAGATACGCAGTATTTT CASSPQGLADTQYF
TRBJ1-1 NA NA TRBV28 TGTGCCAGCAGTCCTACAGGGACATGGGGGACTGAAGCTTTCTTT CASSPTGTWGTEAFF